The 9 T cell receptor beta chains given below trace back to one sample, sequenced in a study of vaccination and CD4 T cells after COVID-19. Treatment of the sample: roughly 11-day PBMC culture with coronavirus spike peptide pools or control peptides (ViraFEST assay). The assay that was used to sequence DNA from cultured CD4+ T cells was the Oncomine TCR Beta short-read assay. Via MiXCR, TCRdb re-called the PCR reads, giving one row per CDR3 protein. This table has over 15,000 distinct CDR3 sequences, about 43% appearing once. Their antigen targets remain unknown. This specimen consisted of CD4+ T cells from blood, cultured in vitro, obtained after SARS-CoV-2 vaccination. The source is a human donor who had recovered from COVID-19.

There are a few counts of this clonotype. The rearrangement links TRBV20-1 to TRBJ1-5; a weak D match, TRBD1 (5 bases). V dropped 3 bases and J dropped 5 bases, with 11 bases sitting between them. This CDR3 is 13 amino acids long. Germline assignment: CDR1 DFQATT and CDR2 SNEGSKA (reference sequence). CDR3 loop: CSARGPNDQPQHF. CDR3 sequence (DNA): TGCAGTGCTAGGGGACCCAACGATCAGCCCCAGCATTTT.

CDR3 sequence (DNA): TGTGCCAGTAAATTCGGGGGAAACTATGAGCAGTTCTTC. This sequence encodes CASKFGGNYEQFF. The V and J genes are TRBV19 and TRBJ2-1, with a tentative D call TRBD2 (6 bases). This CDR3 has 13 amino acids. The V end lost 7 bases, the J end lost 8 bases, and 15 bases lay between the germline ends. The germline V gene encodes CDR1 LNHDA and CDR2 SQIVND (reference sequence).

The gene calls are TRBV10-3 and TRBJ2-1; 9 bases fit TRBD2. Germline V gene lookup returns CDR1 ENHRY and CDR2 SYGVKD. The J segment lost 5 bases and the V segment lost 2 bases, leaving 4 bases of the junction unmatched. This CDR3 spans 15 amino acids. The CDR3: CAISEGTSRNNEQFF. The CDR3 DNA sequence: TGTGCCATCAGTGAGGGGACTAGCAGGAACAATGAGCAGTTCTTC.

This clonotype was found once. A much larger clone lies one base from this, so it may be a read error. The chain uses TRBV30 and TRBJ2-1, with D uncertain. Germline V gene lookup returns CDR1 GTSNPN and CDR2 SVGIG (reference sequence). CDR3 length: 15 residues. The V gene lost 3 bases and the J gene lost 4 bases, with 16 bases spanning the gap. The chain's CDR3 is CAWRAAAVLYNEQFF. DNA for the CDR3: TGTGCCTGGAGGGCCGCGGCAGTACTATACAATGAGCAGTTCTTC. Variable domain in full (rest from reference TRBV30 and TRBJ2-1): SQTIHQWPATLVQPVGSPLSLECTVEGTSNPNLYWYRQAAGRGLQLLFYSVGIGQISSEVPQNLSASRPQDRQFILSSKKLLLSDSGFYLCAWRAAAVLYNEQFFGPGTRLTVL.

The chain joins TRBV2 to TRBJ1-1; 7 nucleotides align to TRBD1. This CDR3 is 15 amino acids long. V trimming: 1 base; J trimming: 4 bases; junction bases outside the gene matches: 6. The germline gives CDR1 SNHLY, CDR2 FYNNEI. CDR3 in amino acids: CASSEDFQGGTEAFF. CDR3 DNA sequence: TGTGCCAGCAGTGAAGATTTCCAGGGGGGCACTGAAGCTTTCTTT.

This clonotype turned up a few times. The chain combines TRBV20-1 with TRBJ2-3, with 7 bases lining up with TRBD2. Per the germline V gene, CDR1 is DFQATT and CDR2 is SNEGSKA (reference sequence). V was pared by 0 bases and J by 3 bases, with 6 bases of the junction left unmatched. The CDR3 is 15 amino acids. The CDR3 spells CSARDGGGGTDTQYF. In nucleotides, the CDR3 is TGCAGTGCTAGAGATGGTGGGGGGGGGACAGATACGCAGTATTTT.

This clonotype was observed a handful of times. A junction end diverges from the germline sequence, so it may reflect a read error. The gene calls are TRBV28 and TRBJ1-1, with D possibly matching TRBD1 (6 bases). This CDR3 has 12 amino acids. Germline V gene sequence: CDR1 MDHEN, CDR2 SYDVKM. Here the CDR3 DNA reads TGTGCCATCACGCGCTCGGACAGACCCCTTTCTTTT. Its protein is CAITRSDRPLSF.

This clonotype has a handful of counts. The chain links TRBV7-2 to TRBJ1-1; no firm D call. Germline V gives CDR1 SGHTA, CDR2 FQGNSA. This CDR3 is 13 amino acids long. Trimming cost V 5 bases and J 0 bases, with 7 bases left between them. The CDR3 region is CASSPGMNTEAFF. Written as DNA, the CDR3 is TGTGCCAGCAGCCCCGGGATGAACACTGAAGCTTTCTTT.

The chain carries TRBV21-1 and TRBJ2-7; the table calls TRBD2, which could not be checked here. TRBV21-1 is deemed a pseudogene. CDR3 length equals 18 residues. The CDR3 DNA reads TGTGCCAGCAACTACCCGGGACTAAAAAGCTCTAAGAGGTACGAGCAGTACTTC. The encoded protein is CASNYPGLKSSKRYEQYF.